This T cell receptor beta chain emerged from a study of persistence of HIV-infected CD4 T cells. Study overall: Up to roughly 180 mL blood was drawn at multiple time points; a couple of donors had single-time leukapheresis.

This clone came up once. The antigen remains undetermined. This CDR3 has 16 amino acids. Deletions cut 4 bases from V and 6 bases from J, with 21 bases between. The germline gives CDR1 LGHDT, CDR2 YNNKEL (reference sequence). An overlapping HIV-1 Gag peptide pool stimulated these cells at 0.75 to 1 ug/peptide/mL. Memory cells lacking CD40L and CD69 with high CD45RO were sorted. Inclusion required CMV-positive serology and CD4+ counts above 400 cells/uL. For 15 to 20 hours, CD8-depleted PBMCs received anti-CD28/CD49d costimulation, a CD40-blocking antibody and enfuvirtide. The libraries were made with immunoSEQ version 4 in survey mode. Here immunoSEQ multiplex PCR was the method, and the copy in TCRdb shows in-frame clones only, minus some. The repertoire has around 42,000 clones, 78% of them found once; the top ten carry 13% to 15%.

This chain joins TRBV3-1 (or the pseudogene TRBV3-2) and TRBJ1-1; tentative D call: TRBD1 (6 bases). The receptor comes from an adult man with HIV who was CMV-seropositive. Sequencing was performed on CD4+ T cells sorted from PBMCs after approximately 19-hour stimulation, taken from a patient who received antiretroviral therapy. This chain's CDR3 is CASSRVGKQGPAEAFF. CDR3 sequence (DNA): TGTGCCAGCAGCCGAGTTGGAAAACAGGGTCCCGCTGAAGCTTTCTTT.